Below, 18 T cell receptor beta chains from the same sample are listed, as sequenced in a study of CXCR3-negative and CXCR3-positive naive CD8 T cells. Study-level findings and limits: When CXCR3-positive naive cells were set against CXCR3-negative naive cells, the former had more hydrophobic TRB CDR3s.

These TCRs' antigens remain unknown. UMI-labeled 5' RACE yielded the TRB cDNA libraries. TCRdb re-called the 5' RACE reads and catalogs CDR3 proteins one per entry, DNA excluded. The sample data list about 63,000 distinct CDR3 sequences. Source material: naive CXCR3+ CD8+ T cells from blood. The sample's subset: CD45RO-CCR7+CD27+CD95- naive CD8+ T cells expressing CXCR3 (TNR3+). Receptor source: a human donor in good health. Some clones in this sample may be carry-over from other donors' samples.

J is TRBJ2-4 and V is TRBV7-8. The CDR3 has 15 amino acids. Germline CDR1 reads SGHVS; CDR2 reads FQNEAQ. The CDR3 reads CASSLVGSNKNIQYF.

This chain uses TRBV12-3 or TRBV12-4 with TRBJ2-1; TCRdb proposes TRBD2, but this gene call is untestable without DNA. There are 15 residues in the CDR3. The CDR3: CASSNAQREYNEQFF.

The V gene is TRBV7-8, the J gene TRBJ2-3; TCRdb selects TRBD1, and the lack of DNA leaves this call unchecked. The CDR3 has 18 residues. The germline V gene encodes CDR1 SGHVS and CDR2 FQNEAQ. This CDR3 reads CASSPRDRGLSLTDTQYF.

The chain has TRBV19 and TRBJ2-7. The CDR3 loop spans 13 amino acids. CDR1 is LNHDA and CDR2 is SQIVND in the germline V gene (reference sequence). The CDR3 sequence: CASVNPISYEQYF. Drawing the rest from reference TRBV19 and TRBJ2-7, the complete variable domain is DGGITQSPKYLFRKEGQNVTLSCEQNLNHDAMYWYRQDPGQGLRLIYYSQIVNDFQKGDIAEGYSVSREKKESFPLTVTSAQKNPTAFYLCASVNPISYEQYFGPGTRLTVT.

The chain couples TRBV28 to TRBJ2-7. Germline assignment: CDR1 MDHEN and CDR2 SYDVKM. The CDR3 loop spans 16 amino acids. CDR3 loop: CASSLTSSGQSYEQYF.

V is TRBV5-5 and J is TRBJ2-5; TCRdb gives TRBD2 as the D gene, but with no DNA this cannot be confirmed. There are 16 residues in the CDR3. Germline CDR1 is SGHKS and CDR2 is YYEKEE (reference sequence). The CDR3 sequence is CASSLGLAGGRETQYF. Looking up the rest from reference TRBV5-5 and TRBJ2-5 gives the full variable domain: DAGVTQSPTHLIKTRGQQVTLRCSPISGHKSVSWYQQVLGQGPQFIFQYYEKEERGRGNFPDRFSARQFPNYSSELNVNALLLGDSALYLCASSLGLAGGRETQYFGPGTRLLVL.

V is TRBV6-2 or TRBV6-3 and J is TRBJ2-7; TCRdb picks TRBD1, but there is no DNA to check that call. Per germline, CDR1 MNHEY and CDR2 SVGEGT. The CDR3 length is 15 residues. This CDR3 is CASSPRGGGFYEQYF.

Here the CDR3 reads CASSLRPIGDTQYF. This rearrangement joins TRBV11-2 to TRBJ2-3; TCRdb names TRBD2, which stays unverified in the absence of DNA. This CDR3 is built from 14 residues. Germline CDR1 is SGHAT and CDR2 is FQNNGV.

The chain is built from TRBV2 and TRBJ2-1; without DNA, the TCRdb call of TRBD1 cannot be checked. Per germline, CDR1 SNHLY and CDR2 FYNNEI. There are 13 residues in the CDR3. CDR3 amino acids: CASSALGGDEQFF.

The gene calls are TRBV29-1 and TRBJ2-7. CDR1 is SQVTM, CDR2 ANQGSEA, per germline. CDR3 size: 11 residues. The CDR3 reads CSVEESLEQYF.

This chain joins TRBV4-1 and TRBJ2-7; TCRdb gives TRBD2 as the D gene, but with no DNA this cannot be confirmed. The CDR3 has 15 amino acids. The germline gives CDR1 MGHRA, CDR2 YSYEKL. The CDR3 loop reads CASSQVAGSNYEQYF.

The chain couples TRBV4-3 to TRBJ2-2. The CDR3 covers 14 residues. Per germline, CDR1 LGHNA and CDR2 YSLEER. The CDR3 reads CASSHGVGTGELFF.

This chain connects TRBV7-9 to TRBJ1-3; the D call from TCRdb, TRBD1, cannot be confirmed without DNA. The germline CDR1 and CDR2 sequences are SEHNR and FQNEAQ (reference sequence). The length of the CDR3 is 17 residues. The CDR3 region is CASSFYQGANSGNTIYF.

The chain is built from TRBV27 and TRBJ2-3; absent DNA, TCRdb's TRBD1 call cannot be checked. Germline assignment: CDR1 MNHEY and CDR2 SMNVEV (reference sequence). CDR3 length: 16 amino acids. The CDR3 spells CASSLSDGGYGDTQYF.

The CDR3 sequence is CASSSQGALGEQYF. The gene calls are TRBV6-6 and TRBJ2-7; TCRdb names TRBD1, which stays unverified in the absence of DNA. CDR1 is MNHNY, CDR2 SVGAGI, per germline (reference sequence). The CDR3 contains 14 residues.

This chain uses TRBV7-9 with TRBJ1-1; TCRdb outputs TRBD1, but without DNA this stays unchecked. This CDR3 comprises 15 residues. Per germline, CDR1 SEHNR and CDR2 FQNEAQ (reference sequence). The CDR3 sequence: CASSELTGIITEAFF.

The chain joins TRBV29-1 to TRBJ2-5; TCRdb indicates TRBD1, and absent DNA this call remains unverified. The CDR3 covers 13 residues. The germline V gene has CDR1 SQVTM and CDR2 ANQGSEA. The CDR3 protein is CSVDWGGEETQYF.

The chain employs TRBV11-2 and TRBJ2-1; TCRdb proposes TRBD2, but this gene call is untestable without DNA. In germline, CDR1 is SGHAT, CDR2 FQNNGV. The CDR3 spans 17 residues. CDR3 sequence: CSSSLTSGGYTYNEQFF.